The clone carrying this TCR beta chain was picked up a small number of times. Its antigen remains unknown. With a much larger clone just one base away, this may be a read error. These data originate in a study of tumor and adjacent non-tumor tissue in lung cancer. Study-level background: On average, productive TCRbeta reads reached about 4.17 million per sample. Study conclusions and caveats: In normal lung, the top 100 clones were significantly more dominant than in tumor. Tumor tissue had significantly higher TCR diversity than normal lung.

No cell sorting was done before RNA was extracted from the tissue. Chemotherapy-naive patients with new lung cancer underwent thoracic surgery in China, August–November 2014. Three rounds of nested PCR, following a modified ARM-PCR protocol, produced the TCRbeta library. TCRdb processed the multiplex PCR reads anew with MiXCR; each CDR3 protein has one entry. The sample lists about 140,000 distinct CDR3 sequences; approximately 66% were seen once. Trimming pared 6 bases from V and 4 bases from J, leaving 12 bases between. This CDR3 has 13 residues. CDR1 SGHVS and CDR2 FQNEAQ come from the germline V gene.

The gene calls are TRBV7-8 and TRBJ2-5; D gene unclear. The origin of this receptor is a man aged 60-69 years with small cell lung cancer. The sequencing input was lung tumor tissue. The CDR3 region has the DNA TGTGCCAGCAGTATAGATCTCGGAGAGACCCAGTACTTC. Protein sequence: CASSIDLGETQYF. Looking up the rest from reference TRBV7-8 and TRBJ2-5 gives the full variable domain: GAGVSQSPRYKVAKRGQDVALRCDPISGHVSLFWYQQALGQGPEFLTYFQNEAQLDKSGLPSDRFFAERPEGSVSTLKIQRTQQEDSAVYLCASSIDLGETQYFGPGTRLLVL.